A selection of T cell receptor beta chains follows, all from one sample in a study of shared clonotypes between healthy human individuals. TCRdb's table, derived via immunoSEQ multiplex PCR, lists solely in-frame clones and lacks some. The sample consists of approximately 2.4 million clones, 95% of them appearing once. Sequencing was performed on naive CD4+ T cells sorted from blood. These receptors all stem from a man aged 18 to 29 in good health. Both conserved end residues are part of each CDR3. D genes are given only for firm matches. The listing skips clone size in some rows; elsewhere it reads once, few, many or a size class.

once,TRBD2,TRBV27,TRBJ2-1,TGTGCCAGCAGTTTATCTGCCCTAGCGGGGGGCAAGCAGTTCTTC,CASSLSALAGGKQFF
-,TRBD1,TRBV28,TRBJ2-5,TGTGCCAGCAGTCCAGGGGGCAAGGAGACCCAGTACTTC,CASSPGGKETQYF
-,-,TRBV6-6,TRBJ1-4,TGTGCCAGCAGGGGAGGCAGGGCATCAGCTAATGAAAAACTGTTTTTT,CASRGGRASANEKLFF
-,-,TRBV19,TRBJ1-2,TGTGCCAGTAGTAGGGGTTCTGGCTACACCTTC,CASSRGSGYTF
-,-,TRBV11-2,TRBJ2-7,TGTGCCAGCAGCGTTAGCGGCCCTCGGGACTACGAGCAGTACTTC,CASSVSGPRDYEQYF
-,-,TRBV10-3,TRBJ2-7,TGTGCCATCAGTGAGCGACAGCCGGGCAGCTCCTACGAGCAGTACTTC,CAISERQPGSSYEQYF
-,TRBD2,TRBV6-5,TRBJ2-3,TGTGCCAGCAGTTACTCTAGCGGGGCTAGCACAGATACGCAGTATTTT,CASSYSSGASTDTQYF
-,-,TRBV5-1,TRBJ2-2,TGCGCCAGCAGCTCCCAGGGTTACACCGGGGAGCTGTTTTTT,CASSSQGYTGELFF
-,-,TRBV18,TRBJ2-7,TGTGCCAGCTCGGGGGGCCTCTCCTACGAGCAGTACTTC,CASSGGLSYEQYF
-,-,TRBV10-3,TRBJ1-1,TGTGCCATCAGTGAGCGCCTGTCGGGCACTGAAGCTTTCTTT,CAISERLSGTEAFF
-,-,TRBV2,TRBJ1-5,TGTGCCAGCAGTGAAGCGACTCATAGCAATCAGCCCCAGCATTTT,CASSEATHSNQPQHF
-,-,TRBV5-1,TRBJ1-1,TGCGCCAGCAGCCCGTCGGGAAACAGGGAGGTGAGGAACACTGAAGCTTTCTTT,CASSPSGNREVRNTEAFF
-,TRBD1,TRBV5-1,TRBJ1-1,TGCGCCAGCAGCCTGACAGGGGCGGGCACTGAAGCTTTCTTT,CASSLTGAGTEAFF
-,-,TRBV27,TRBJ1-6,TGTGCCAGCAGGCCCACAAGCAGAAATTCACCCCTCCACTTT,CASRPTSRNSPLHF
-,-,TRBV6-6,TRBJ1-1,TGTGCCAGCAATCCTGGGGGACAAACTGAAGCTTTCTTT,CASNPGGQTEAFF
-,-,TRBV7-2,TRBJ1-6,TGTGCCAGCAGCCCCCGGCCAGGGCCGAATTCACCCCTCCACTTT,CASSPRPGPNSPLHF
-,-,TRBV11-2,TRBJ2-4,TGTGCCAGCAGCTTGGCAGCCCCGGACATTCAGTACTTC,CASSLAAPDIQYF
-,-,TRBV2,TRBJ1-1,TGTGCCAGCAGTTTCCAGGAGAACACTGAAGCTTTCTTT,CASSFQENTEAFF
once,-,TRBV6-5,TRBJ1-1,TGTGCCAGCACCAACCGGGCCCAGGGAACCGAAGCTTTCTTT,CASTNRAQGTEAFF
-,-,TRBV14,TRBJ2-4,TGTGCCAGCAGCGAAGCACAACCACTAGCCAAAAACATTCAGTACTTC,CASSEAQPLAKNIQYF
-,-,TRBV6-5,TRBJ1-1,TGTGCCAGCAGCAGAACCCTGTCTGGGAACACTGAAGCTTTCTTT,CASSRTLSGNTEAFF
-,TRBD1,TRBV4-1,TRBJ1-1,TGCGCCAGCAGCCGGAGACTTAGACAGGGGCATGTCACTGAAGCTTTCTTT,CASSRRLRQGHVTEAFF
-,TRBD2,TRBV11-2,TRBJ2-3,TGTGCCAGCAGCTTAGGGACTAGCGGGTTTACAGATACGCAGTATTTT,CASSLGTSGFTDTQYF
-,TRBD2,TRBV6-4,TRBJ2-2,TGTGCCAGCAGTGCGGAAGGGACTATCCCGAACACCGGGGAGCTGTTTTTT,CASSAEGTIPNTGELFF
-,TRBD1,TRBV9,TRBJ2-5,TGTGCCAGCAGCGCGACCTCAGGGGGCCCAAAAGAGACCCAGTACTTC,CASSATSGGPKETQYF
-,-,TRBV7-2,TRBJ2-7,TGTGCCAGCAGCGCCTCCGGGGTTGTCTCCTACGAGCAGTACTTC,CASSASGVVSYEQYF
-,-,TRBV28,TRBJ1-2,TGTGCCAGCAGTGGGGGGGGAGTTACTAACTATGGCTACACCTTC,CASSGGGVTNYGYTF
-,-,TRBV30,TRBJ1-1,TGTGCCTGGAAATCTAACTTTGGCGGGAACACTGAAGCTTTCTTT,CAWKSNFGGNTEAFF
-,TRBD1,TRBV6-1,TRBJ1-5,TGTGCCAGCAGTCAGGACAGGGAGGAGGGACAGCCCCAGCATTTT,CASSQDREEGQPQHF